Listed below are T cell receptor beta chains from one sample, sequenced in a study of human T cells and chemical hapten exposure. From the RACE reads, TCRdb called clonotypes with MiXCR, one entry per CDR3 protein. This table holds 300,000 to 450,000 distinct CDR3 sequences, approximately 5.1% found once. Specimen: whole blood, collected in connection with sensitization to the hapten diphenylcyclopropenone (DPC). Every receptor here comes from a woman aged 45-65 years with alopecia areata. Some clones in this sample may be carry-over from other donors' samples. The CDR3 runs from the conserved cysteine through the conserved F or W. A D gene is named only where the DNA matches it firmly. The size field is filled for only some rows; it gives once, few, many or a size class.

V: TRBV28; size: many; D: NA; J: TRBJ2-5; CDR3: CASTLPGVSETQYF; DNA: TGTGCCAGCACCCTACCAGGGGTTTCAGAGACCCAGTACTTC
V: TRBV6-6; size: NA; D: NA; J: TRBJ2-1; CDR3: CASSSGERPTYNEQFF; DNA: TGTGCCAGCAGTTCAGGGGAGCGGCCCACCTACAATGAGCAGTTCTTC
V: TRBV7-9; size: many; D: TRBD1; J: TRBJ2-7; CDR3: CASSGRTGSHEQYF; DNA: TGTGCCAGCAGCGGAAGGACAGGGAGTCACGAGCAGTACTTC
V: TRBV4-3; size: NA; D: NA; J: TRBJ1-5; CDR3: CASSQDPKGGQPQHF; DNA: TGCGCCAGCAGCCAAGATCCGAAGGGTGGCCAGCCCCAGCATTTT
V: TRBV7-8; size: many; D: TRBD1; J: TRBJ1-2; CDR3: CASSLVQGAVYGYTF; DNA: TGTGCCAGCAGCTTAGTGCAGGGGGCGGTGTATGGCTACACCTTC
V: TRBV11-2; size: few; D: NA; J: TRBJ2-2; CDR3: CASSSNRAGTGELFF; DNA: TGTGCCAGCAGCTCGAACAGGGCCGGCACCGGGGAGCTGTTTTTT
V: TRBV20-1; size: few; D: NA; J: TRBJ1-1; CDR3: CSASRGSVNTEAFF; DNA: TGCAGTGCTAGCAGGGGCAGCGTGAACACTGAAGCTTTCTTT
V: TRBV27; size: NA; D: TRBD1; J: TRBJ1-1; CDR3: CASKDRARTEAFF; DNA: TGTGCCAGCAAGGACAGGGCGCGCACTGAAGCTTTCTTT
V: TRBV7-9; size: many; D: NA; J: TRBJ1-1; CDR3: CASSQAAEAFF; DNA: TGTGCCAGCAGTCAGGCAGCAGAAGCTTTCTTT
V: TRBV4-2; size: few; D: NA; J: TRBJ2-7; CDR3: CASSQDRGGREQYF; DNA: TGTGCCAGCAGCCAAGACAGGGGAGGACGGGAGCAGTACTTC
V: TRBV20-1; size: few; D: NA; J: TRBJ2-5; CDR3: CSARREETQYF; DNA: TGCAGTGCTAGGAGGGAGGAGACCCAGTACTTC
V: TRBV10-2; size: NA; D: NA; J: TRBJ2-1; CDR3: CASSDSASSYNEQFF; DNA: TGCGCCAGCAGTGATTCAGCCAGCTCCTACAATGAGCAGTTCTTC
V: TRBV7-9; size: NA; D: TRBD1; J: TRBJ1-1; CDR3: CASSHGTGNHLNTEAFF; DNA: TGTGCCAGCAGCCATGGGACAGGGAACCACTTGAACACTGAAGCTTTCTTT
V: TRBV12-3/TRBV12-4; size: few; D: NA; J: TRBJ1-1; CDR3: CASTSGGGTEAFF; DNA: TGTGCCAGCACCAGTGGGGGCGGCACTGAAGCTTTCTTT
V: TRBV24-1; size: NA; D: TRBD2; J: TRBJ2-1; CDR3: CATAGASGSSYNEQFF; DNA: TGTGCCACCGCTGGGGCTAGCGGAAGCTCCTACAATGAGCAGTTCTTC
V: TRBV7-2; size: few; D: NA; J: TRBJ2-3; CDR3: CASSLGGVRTQYF; DNA: TGTGCCAGCAGCTTAGGTGGCGTGAGGACGCAGTATTTT
V: TRBV10-1; size: many; D: NA; J: TRBJ1-1; CDR3: CASSEKLNTEAFF; DNA: TGCGCCAGCAGTGAGAAGCTGAACACTGAAGCTTTCTTT
V: TRBV6-1; size: NA; D: TRBD2; J: TRBJ2-3; CDR3: CATHPRRGGATDTQYF; DNA: TGTGCCACCCACCCTCGGCGCGGGGGGGCTACAGATACGCAGTATTTT
V: TRBV6-2/TRBV6-3; size: few; D: NA; J: TRBJ2-3; CDR3: CASSFFAGWADTQYF; DNA: TGTGCCAGCAGTTTCTTTGCGGGATGGGCAGATACGCAGTATTTT
V: TRBV2; size: NA; D: NA; J: TRBJ1-2; CDR3: CATRDGRGFGYTF; DNA: TGTGCCACCCGGGACGGCCGCGGATTTGGCTACACCTTC
V: TRBV21-1; size: NA; D: NA; J: TRBJ2-5; CDR3: CASSKCVRTGAFQETQYF; DNA: TGTGCCAGCAGCAAATGTGTCAGGACAGGGGCTTTTCAAGAGACCCAGTACTTC
V: TRBV4-2; size: NA; D: NA; J: TRBJ1-6; CDR3: CASSQDPTGNNSPLHF; DNA: TGTGCCAGCAGCCAAGATCCGACTGGGAACAATTCACCCCTCCACTTT
V: TRBV6-5; size: few; D: TRBD1; J: TRBJ1-6; CDR3: CASRPEGQYSPLHF; DNA: TGTGCCAGCAGGCCCGAGGGACAGTATTCACCCCTCCACTTT
V: TRBV28; size: many; D: TRBD1; J: TRBJ2-7; CDR3: CASSPTGGLYEQYF; DNA: TGTGCCAGCAGTCCCACAGGGGGTCTCTACGAGCAGTACTTC
V: TRBV9; size: many; D: NA; J: TRBJ2-7; CDR3: CASSSSLDEQYF; DNA: TGTGCCAGCAGCTCCTCTCTAGACGAGCAGTACTTC
V: TRBV27; size: many; D: NA; J: TRBJ1-5; CDR3: CASSPQSGNQPQHF; DNA: TGTGCCAGCAGTCCGCAATCGGGCAATCAGCCCCAGCATTTT
V: TRBV9; size: NA; D: NA; J: TRBJ2-7; CDR3: CASSVDGGFEQYF; DNA: TGTGCCAGCAGCGTAGATGGCGGGTTCGAGCAGTACTTC
V: TRBV6-1; size: few; D: NA; J: TRBJ2-3; CDR3: CASSIDWHTQYF; DNA: TGTGCCAGCAGCATCGACTGGCATACGCAGTATTTT
V: TRBV27; size: few; D: NA; J: TRBJ1-1; CDR3: CASSLYWGAEAFF; DNA: TGTGCCAGCAGTCTCTACTGGGGTGCTGAAGCTTTCTTT
V: TRBV6-5; size: many; D: NA; J: TRBJ1-2; CDR3: CASRDGGSNYGYTF; DNA: TGTGCCAGCAGGGATGGGGGATCCAACTATGGCTACACCTTC
V: TRBV10-3; size: many; D: TRBD1; J: TRBJ2-5; CDR3: CAISESGAAGGQETQYF; DNA: TGTGCCATCAGTGAGTCAGGTGCGGCAGGGGGACAAGAGACCCAGTACTTC
V: TRBV9; size: many; D: NA; J: TRBJ2-3; CDR3: CASSGGSYTDTQYF; DNA: TGTGCCAGCAGCGGGGGCTCCTACACAGATACGCAGTATTTT